The rows below give T cell receptor beta chains drawn from one sample of a study of T cell changes during pregnancy in multiple sclerosis. Using immunoSEQ multiplex PCR, the repertoire was profiled, and TCRdb retains in-frame clones only, with some absent. The sample has 65,000 to 95,000 clones; 85% to 95% are singletons. The source material was peripheral blood, sampled after pregnancy. The receptors derive from a female donor in good health, enrolled as a control in a pregnancy study. CDR3s include the opening cysteine and the closing phenylalanine or tryptophan. The D gene is left open where the match is weak. Only part of the rows carry a size: once, few, many, or a class if the clone is expanded.

>-|-|TRBJ1-4|12|TRBV7-2
CASGGVVEKLFF
TGTGCCAGCGGAGGCGTAGTTGAAAAACTGTTTTTT
>-|-|TRBJ1-2|14|TRBV27
CATRGIGVGYGYTF
TGTGCCACGCGCGGGATCGGCGTTGGTTATGGCTACACCTTC
>-|-|TRBJ1-1|15|TRBV5-5
CASSRGSNPNTEAFF
TGTGCCAGCAGCCGCGGGAGTAACCCGAACACTGAAGCTTTCTTT
>-|-|TRBJ1-3|15|TRBV7-6
CASSLTAGSGNTIYF
TGTGCCAGCAGCTTAACGGCAGGGTCCGGAAACACCATATATTTT
>TRBD2|-|TRBJ2-5|14|TRBV7-8
CASNIPSGQETQYF
TGTGCCAGCAACATTCCTAGCGGCCAAGAGACCCAGTACTTC
>-|-|TRBJ1-2|14|TRBV7-2
CASSLGHGRVGYTF
TGTGCCAGCAGCTTAGGACACGGCAGGGTTGGCTACACCTTC
>TRBD2|-|TRBJ2-5|13|TRBV28
CASIASGQETQYF
TGTGCCAGCATTGCTAGCGGTCAAGAGACCCAGTACTTC
>-|-|TRBJ2-1|13|TRBV19
CASSARTVNEQFF
TGTGCCAGTAGTGCGAGGACAGTCAATGAGCAGTTCTTC
>-|-|TRBJ1-5|16|TRBV6-6
CASSSRTGTLNQPQHF
TGTGCCAGCAGTTCACGGACGGGGACTCTCAATCAGCCCCAGCATTTT
>TRBD1|-|TRBJ1-1|14|TRBV6-6
CASSETGRYAEAFF
TGTGCCAGCAGTGAGACAGGGCGGTACGCTGAAGCTTTCTTT
>-|few|TRBJ1-2|12|TRBV2
CASSASYYGYTF
TGTGCCAGCAGTGCCTCCTACTATGGCTACACCTTC
>-|-|TRBJ2-1|15|TRBV7-3
CASSSTPGLNNEQFF
TGTGCCAGCAGCTCCACCCCAGGGCTCAACAATGAGCAGTTCTTC
>TRBD1|-|TRBJ1-5|15|TRBV4-2
CASSNPGQGGQPQHF
TGTGCCAGCAGCAACCCGGGACAGGGTGGTCAGCCCCAGCATTTT
>-|once|TRBJ2-4|14|TRBV7-8
CASSLAGGTGIQYF
TGTGCCAGCAGCCTGGCCGGGGGTACTGGCATTCAGTACTTC
>-|-|TRBJ1-2|17|TRBV10-2
CASKVSSGIRVSDGYTF
TGCGCCAGCAAGGTTTCCTCGGGGATTCGGGTCTCAGACGGCTACACCTTC
>TRBD1|-|TRBJ1-1|16|TRBV5-6
CASSSEPTGTLREAFF
TGTGCCAGCAGCTCGGAACCGACAGGGACGCTCCGGGAAGCTTTCTTT
>-|-|TRBJ2-1|14|TRBV5-1
CASSLGAAYNEQFF
TGCGCCAGCAGCTTGGGGGCTGCGTACAATGAGCAGTTCTTC
>-|-|TRBJ1-3|13|TRBV9
CASSLRSGNTIYF
TGTGCCAGCAGCCTGCGTTCTGGAAACACCATATATTTT
>TRBD1|-|TRBJ2-3|16|TRBV28
CASSTGQNRRFDTQYF
TGTGCCAGCAGCACGGGACAGAACCGTCGTTTTGATACGCAGTATTTT
>-|-|TRBJ2-3|12|TRBV6-6
CASSYRADTQYF
TGTGCCAGCAGTTATCGGGCAGATACGCAGTATTTT
>-|few|TRBJ1-1|11|TRBV29-1
CSVETGYEAFF
TGCAGCGTTGAGACGGGGTATGAAGCTTTCTTT
>TRBD2|once|TRBJ2-1|16|TRBV11-1
CASSQTGLITYNEQFF
TGTGCCAGCAGTCAGACGGGACTAATCACGTACAATGAGCAGTTCTTC
>-|-|TRBJ1-1|14|TRBV6-1
CASSELAGNTEAFF
TGTGCCAGCAGTGAATTGGCCGGGAACACTGAGGCTTTCTTT
>-|-|TRBJ1-1|13|TRBV7-9
CASSLDRVGEAFF
TGTGCCAGCAGCTTAGACAGGGTCGGTGAAGCTTTCTTT
>TRBD2|-|TRBJ2-7|15|TRBV9
CASSVASGSPYEQYF
TGTGCCAGCAGCGTCGCTAGCGGGAGTCCCTACGAGCAGTACTTC
>TRBD2|-|TRBJ2-1|19|TRBV5-5
CASSLLVTSGGNSYNEQFF
TGTGCCAGCAGCTTGTTGGTGACTAGCGGGGGGAACTCCTACAATGAGCAGTTCTTC
>TRBD2|-|TRBJ2-1|15|TRBV29-1
CSAPGLANGAGEQFF
TGCAGCGCTCCCGGACTAGCGAACGGGGCGGGTGAGCAGTTCTTC
>-|-|TRBJ2-4|15|TRBV18
CASSPYGGRGNIQYF
TGTGCCAGCTCACCATACGGGGGGCGAGGGAACATTCAGTACTTC
>-|-|TRBJ2-2|11|TRBV20-1
CSASQRGELFF
TGCAGTGCTTCTCAGCGGGGGGAGCTGTTTTTT
>TRBD1|-|TRBJ1-1|13|TRBV30
CAWVGQGWIEAFF
TGTGCCTGGGTGGGACAGGGGTGGATTGAAGCTTTCTTT
>TRBD2|-|TRBJ2-5|16|TRBV10-3
CATTELAGGPEETQYF
TGTGCCACCACAGAGTTAGCGGGAGGGCCGGAGGAGACCCAGTACTTC
>-|few|TRBJ1-1|11|TRBV28
CASTLGTEAFF
TGTGCCAGCACCCTAGGAACTGAAGCTTTCTTT
>TRBD2|-|TRBJ2-1|14|TRBV4-2
CASSPGLAENEQFF
TGTGCCAGCAGCCCAGGACTAGCGGAGAATGAGCAGTTCTTC
>TRBD1|-|TRBJ2-3|12|TRBV6-6
CASSSRGDTQYF
TGTGCCAGCAGTTCCAGGGGGGATACGCAGTATTTT
>-|-|TRBJ1-1|14|TRBV18
CASSPGHRNTEAFF
TGTGCCAGCTCACCGGGACATAGGAACACTGAAGCTTTCTTT
>-|-|TRBJ2-7|12|TRBV6-1
CASTHTGYEQYF
TGTGCCAGCACTCATACGGGTTACGAGCAGTACTTC
>-|-|TRBJ2-3|13|TRBV7-2
CASTMTFPDTQYF
TGTGCCAGCACCATGACTTTCCCAGATACGCAGTATTTT
>TRBD1|-|TRBJ2-5|14|TRBV27
CASKAGGSVWTQYF
TGTGCCAGCAAGGCAGGGGGCTCGGTGTGGACCCAGTACTTC
>TRBD2|-|TRBJ2-2|17|TRBV7-9
CASTPNGGVFGTGELFF
TGTGCCAGCACCCCGAATGGGGGGGTTTTCGGCACCGGGGAGCTGTTTTTT
>TRBD2|-|TRBJ2-3|14|TRBV6-4
CASSVGLATDTQYF
TGTGCCAGCAGTGTGGGACTAGCCACAGATACGCAGTATTTT
>TRBD2|-|TRBJ2-7|10|TRBV28
CASSGTNLIF
TGTGCCAGCAGTGGGACTAATCTTATCTTC
>-|-|TRBJ2-7|13|TRBV18
CASRPGLSYEQYF
TGTGCCAGCAGACCGGGACTTTCCTACGAGCAGTACTTC
>-|-|TRBJ1-3|19|TRBV14
CASSQEIRGAASSGNTIYF
TGTGCCAGCAGCCAAGAAATCCGGGGGGCGGCGAGCTCTGGAAACACCATATATTTT
>-|-|TRBJ2-7|20|TRBV18
CASSPPLPPLSGHLSYEQYF
TGTGCCAGCTCACCACCCCTCCCTCCTTTAAGCGGCCACCTCTCCTACGAGCAGTACTTC
>-|-|TRBJ1-2|12|TRBV5-4
CASSLDTYGYTF
TGTGCCAGCAGCCTGGACACCTATGGCTACACCTTC
>-|-|TRBJ2-1|15|TRBV19
CASSILSGVYNEQFF
TGTGCCAGTAGTATATTATCGGGAGTTTACAATGAGCAGTTCTTC
>-|-|TRBJ2-3|14|TRBV18
CASSREQGSDTQYF
TGTGCCAGCTCGCGAGAACAGGGATCTGATACGCAGTATTTT